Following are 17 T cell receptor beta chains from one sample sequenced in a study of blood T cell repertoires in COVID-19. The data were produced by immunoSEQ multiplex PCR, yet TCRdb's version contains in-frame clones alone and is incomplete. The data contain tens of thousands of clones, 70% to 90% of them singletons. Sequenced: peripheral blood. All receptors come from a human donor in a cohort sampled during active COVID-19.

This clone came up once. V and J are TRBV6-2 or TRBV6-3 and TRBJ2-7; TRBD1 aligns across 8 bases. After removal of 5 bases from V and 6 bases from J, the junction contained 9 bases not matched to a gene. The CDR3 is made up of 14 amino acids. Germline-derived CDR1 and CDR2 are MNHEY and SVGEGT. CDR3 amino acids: CASSPHPGGGEQYF. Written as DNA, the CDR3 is TGTGCCAGCAGTCCCCACCCAGGGGGCGGCGAGCAGTACTTC.

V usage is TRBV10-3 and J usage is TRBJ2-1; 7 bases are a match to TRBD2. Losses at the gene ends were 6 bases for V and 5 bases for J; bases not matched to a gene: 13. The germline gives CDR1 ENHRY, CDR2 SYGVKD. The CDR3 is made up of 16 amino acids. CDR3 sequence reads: CAISSLAPEEHNEQFF. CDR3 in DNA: TGTGCCATCAGCTCACTAGCGCCAGAGGAGCACAATGAGCAGTTCTTC.

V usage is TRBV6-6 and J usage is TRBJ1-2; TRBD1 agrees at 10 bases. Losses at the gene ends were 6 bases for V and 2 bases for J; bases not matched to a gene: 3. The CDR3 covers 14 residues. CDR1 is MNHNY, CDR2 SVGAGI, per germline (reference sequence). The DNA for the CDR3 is TGTGCCAGCAGAGGGACAGGGGAGAACTATGGCTACACCTTC. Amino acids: CASRGTGENYGYTF.

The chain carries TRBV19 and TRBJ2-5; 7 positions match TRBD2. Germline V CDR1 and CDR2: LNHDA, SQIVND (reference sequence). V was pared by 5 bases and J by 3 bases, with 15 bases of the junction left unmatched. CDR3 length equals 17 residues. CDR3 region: CASSPRLARPTEETQYF. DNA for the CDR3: TGTGCCAGTAGTCCCCGACTAGCCCGACCGACAGAAGAGACCCAGTACTTC.

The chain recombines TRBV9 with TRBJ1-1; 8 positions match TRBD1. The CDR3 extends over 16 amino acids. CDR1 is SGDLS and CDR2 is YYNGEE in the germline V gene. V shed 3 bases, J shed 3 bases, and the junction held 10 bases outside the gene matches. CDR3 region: CASSGRQGSRDTEAFF. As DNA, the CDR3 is TGTGCCAGCAGCGGTCGACAGGGGTCGAGGGACACTGAAGCTTTCTTT.

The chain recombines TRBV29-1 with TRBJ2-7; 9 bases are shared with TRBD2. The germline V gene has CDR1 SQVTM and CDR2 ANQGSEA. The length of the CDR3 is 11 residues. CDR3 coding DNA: TGCAACGCTAGCGGGATGGCCGAGCAGTACTTC. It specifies CNASGMAEQYF.

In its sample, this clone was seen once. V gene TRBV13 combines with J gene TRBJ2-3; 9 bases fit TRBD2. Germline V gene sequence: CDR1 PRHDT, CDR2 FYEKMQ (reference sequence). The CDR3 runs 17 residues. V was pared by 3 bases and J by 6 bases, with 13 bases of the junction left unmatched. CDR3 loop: CASSFPGLARVPDTQYF. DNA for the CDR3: TGTGCCAGCAGCTTTCCCGGACTAGCGAGAGTTCCGGATACGCAGTATTTT.

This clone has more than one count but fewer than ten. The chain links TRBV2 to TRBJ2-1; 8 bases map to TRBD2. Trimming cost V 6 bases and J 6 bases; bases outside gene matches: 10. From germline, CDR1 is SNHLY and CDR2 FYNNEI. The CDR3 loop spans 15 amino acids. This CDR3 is CASSVRREGFNEQFF. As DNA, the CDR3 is TGTGCCAGCAGCGTTCGACGGGAGGGATTCAATGAGCAGTTCTTC.

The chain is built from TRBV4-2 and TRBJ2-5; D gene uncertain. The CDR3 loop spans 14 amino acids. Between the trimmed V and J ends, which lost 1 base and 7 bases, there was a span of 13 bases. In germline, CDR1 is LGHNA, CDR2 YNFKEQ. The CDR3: CASSQGRVGGTQYF. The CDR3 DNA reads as TGTGCCAGCAGCCAAGGCAGAGTAGGCGGGACCCAGTACTTC.

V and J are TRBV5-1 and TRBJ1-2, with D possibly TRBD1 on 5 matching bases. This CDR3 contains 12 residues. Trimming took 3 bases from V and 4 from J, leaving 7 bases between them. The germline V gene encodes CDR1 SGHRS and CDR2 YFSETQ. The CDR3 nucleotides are TGCGCCAGCAGCTACGGGGGCTATGGCTACACCTTC. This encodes CASSYGGYGYTF.

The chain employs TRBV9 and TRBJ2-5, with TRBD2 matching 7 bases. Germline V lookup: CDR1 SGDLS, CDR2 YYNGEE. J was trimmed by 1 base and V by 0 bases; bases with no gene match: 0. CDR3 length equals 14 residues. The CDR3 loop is CASSVGLAQETQYF. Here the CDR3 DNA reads TGTGCCAGCAGCGTAGGACTAGCCCAAGAGACCCAGTACTTC.

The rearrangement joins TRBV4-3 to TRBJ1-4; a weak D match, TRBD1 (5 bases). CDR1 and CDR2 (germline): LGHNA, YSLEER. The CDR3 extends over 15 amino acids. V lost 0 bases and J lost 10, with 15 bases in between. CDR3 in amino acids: CASSQEGGTWGKLFF. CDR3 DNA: TGCGCCAGCAGCCAAGAGGGGGGTACTTGGGGAAAACTGTTTTTT.

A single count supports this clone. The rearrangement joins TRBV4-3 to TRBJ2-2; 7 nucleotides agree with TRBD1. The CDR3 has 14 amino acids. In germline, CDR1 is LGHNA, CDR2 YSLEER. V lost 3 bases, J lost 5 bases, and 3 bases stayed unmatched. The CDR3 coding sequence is TGCGCCAGCAGCCAGATGACAGGGACCGGGGAGCTGTTTTTT. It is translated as CASSQMTGTGELFF.

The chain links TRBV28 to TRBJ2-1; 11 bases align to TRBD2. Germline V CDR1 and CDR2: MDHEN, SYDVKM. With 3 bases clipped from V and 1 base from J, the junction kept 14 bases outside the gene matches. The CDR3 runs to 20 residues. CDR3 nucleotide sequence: TGTGCCAGCAGTTTTAAGCCCACTAGCGGGAGAGGGTGGTCCTACAATGAGCAGTTCTTC. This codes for CASSFKPTSGRGWSYNEQFF.

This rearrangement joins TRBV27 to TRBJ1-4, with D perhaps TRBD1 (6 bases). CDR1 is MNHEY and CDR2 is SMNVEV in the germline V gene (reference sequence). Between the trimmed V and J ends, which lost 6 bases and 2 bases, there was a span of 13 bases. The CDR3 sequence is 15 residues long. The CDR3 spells CASRNQGLTNEKLFF. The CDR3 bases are TGTGCCAGCAGGAACCAGGGGCTCACTAATGAAAAACTGTTTTTT.

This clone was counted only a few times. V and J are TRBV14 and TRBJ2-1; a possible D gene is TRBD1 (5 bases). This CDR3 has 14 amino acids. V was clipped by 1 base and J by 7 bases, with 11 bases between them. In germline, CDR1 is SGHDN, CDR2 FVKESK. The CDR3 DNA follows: TGTGCCAGCAGCCAAGTTGGGGCGCGGAATGAGCAGTTCTTC. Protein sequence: CASSQVGARNEQFF.

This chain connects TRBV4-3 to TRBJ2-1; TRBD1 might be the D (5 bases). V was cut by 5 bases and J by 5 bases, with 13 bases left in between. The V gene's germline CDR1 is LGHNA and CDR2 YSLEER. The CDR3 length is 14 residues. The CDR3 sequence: CASSTETAHNEQFF. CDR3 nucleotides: TGCGCCAGCAGCACGGAGACAGCTCACAATGAGCAGTTCTTC.